The following is a TCR beta chain sequence with its context. The authors sequenced patients whose flow cytometry had shown CD8+CD57+ cell expansion. From germline, CDR1 is DFQATT and CDR2 SNEGSKA (reference sequence). The CDR3 has 14 residues. V was trimmed by 0 bases and J by 2 bases, leaving 8 bases between them. The record originates from a study of CD8+CD57+ T cells in acquired aplastic anemia. At the level of the study: Sorted cells (CD4+ and CD8+) yielded DNA amounts that averaged approximately 3 ug.

Both TCR beta VDJ combination and CDR3 sequence profiling were carried out. Genomic DNA was the template for this profiling. TCRdb reprocessed the reads with MiXCR, giving one entry per CDR3 protein. The sample shows 200,000 to 300,000 distinct CDR3 sequences, around 45% of them seen only once. This chain links TRBV20-1 with TRBJ1-3; weak D call: TRBD1 (6 bases). Sequenced input: sorted CD4+, CD8+, or CD8+CD57+ T cells (not recorded which) from PBMCs. The source is a human donor with aplastic anemia. The CDR3 nucleotides read TGCAGTGCTAGAGATACAGGGCCTGGAAACACCATATATTTT. It translates to CSARDTGPGNTIYF.